The 26 T cell receptor beta chains in this list originate from one sample, sequenced in a study of cytomegalovirus exposure and HLA in healthy donors. Researchers ran the PCR with 60 Vbeta and 13 Jbeta primers. Some clones are missing from TCRdb's copy, which holds only in-frame ones; the method was immunoSEQ multiplex PCR. The table shows more than 85,000 clones, with around 80% occurring only once. Sample: PBMCs. The source is a female donor in good health and CMV-seropositive.

The chain couples TRBV6-4 to TRBJ1-1; unclear D gene. The length of the CDR3 is 13 residues. The ends were cut back, 4 bases at V and 1 base at J, with 7 bases in the middle. CDR1 is MRHNA and CDR2 is SNTAGT in the germline V gene. In DNA, the CDR3 is TGTGCCAGCAGTGCCACAAGGAACACTGAAGCTTTCTTT. It specifies CASSATRNTEAFF.

This clone was seen more than once but under ten times. The chain combines TRBV7-2 with TRBJ1-2, with 10 bases fitting TRBD1. V dropped 4 bases and J dropped 3; count of bases not matched to a gene: 5. CDR1 and CDR2 from the germline V gene are SGHTA and FQGNSA. CDR3 length: 15 residues. In DNA, the CDR3 is TGTGCCAGCAGCTACCGGACAGGGGGGGACTATGGCTACACCTTC. It encodes CASSYRTGGDYGYTF.

The V and J genes are TRBV25-1 and TRBJ1-1; D is undetermined. This CDR3 has 12 amino acids. Per the germline V gene, CDR1 is MGHDK and CDR2 is SYGVNS. V lost 2 bases and J lost 5, with 6 bases in between. CDR3 nucleotide sequence: TGTGCCAGCAGTGAACGGGGAACTGAAGCTTTCTTT. It specifies CASSERGTEAFF. The entire variable domain, with the rest obtained from reference TRBV25-1 and TRBJ1-1, is as follows: EADIYQTPRYLVIGTGKKITLECSQTMGHDKMYWYQQDPGMELHLIHYSYGVNSTEKGDLSSESTVSRIRTEHFPLTLESARPSHTSQYLCASSERGTEAFFGQGTRLTVV.

This chain links TRBV5-1 with TRBJ1-1; TRBD1 agrees at 7 bases. The length of the CDR3 is 14 residues. The germline V gene encodes CDR1 SGHRS and CDR2 YFSETQ. The V segment lost 1 base and the J segment 5 bases; nucleotides outside the gene matches: 5. The CDR3 sequence: CASSLWDSRTEAFF. The CDR3 region has the DNA TGCGCCAGCAGCTTGTGGGACAGTCGAACTGAAGCTTTCTTT.

The J gene is TRBJ1-2, the V gene TRBV27; D perhaps matches TRBD1 (6 bases). V lost 0 bases and J 6 bases, leaving 14 bases between the germline ends. This CDR3 comprises 15 residues. From germline, CDR1 is MNHEY and CDR2 SMNVEV (reference sequence). CDR3 sequence: CASSLSVGASNGYTF. For the CDR3, the DNA is TGTGCCAGCAGTTTATCTGTGGGGGCGAGCAATGGCTACACCTTC.

J is TRBJ2-1 and V is TRBV18; 7 nucleotides align to TRBD2. Trimming removed 3 bases from V and 5 bases from J; junction bases left unmatched: 7. CDR3 length: 15 residues. Germline CDR1 KGHSH, CDR2 LQKENI. Written as DNA, the CDR3 is TGTGCCAGCTCACCCTTTGCGGGGGTGGACAATGAGCAGTTCTTC. It translates to CASSPFAGVDNEQFF.

The gene calls are TRBV7-9 and TRBJ2-5, with D possibly being TRBD2 (6 bases). Germline CDR1 is SEHNR and CDR2 is FQNEAQ (reference sequence). CDR3 size: 15 residues. The V and J ends lost 2 bases and 7 bases respectively, with 17 bases between them. This CDR3 reads CASSLRESAWATQYF. DNA for the CDR3: TGTGCCAGCAGCTTACGGGAGTCGGCTTGGGCGACCCAGTACTTC.

This clone occurred a few times. V usage is TRBV19 and J usage is TRBJ1-3; D might be TRBD1 (5 bases). This CDR3 is built from 15 residues. Germline V gene sequence: CDR1 LNHDA, CDR2 SQIVND (reference sequence). Trimming shortened V by 3 bases and J by 3 bases, and 12 bases separated the two germline ends. The CDR3 coding sequence is TGTGCCAGTAGTATCGGTGCAGGGTTTGGAAACACCATATATTTT. Encoded protein: CASSIGAGFGNTIYF.

The rearrangement links TRBV29-1 to TRBJ2-7, with 11 bases that match TRBD2. Germline CDR1 SQVTM, CDR2 ANQGSEA. J gave up 4 bases and V 7 bases, and 3 bases lay outside the gene matches. This CDR3 region has 12 residues. In nucleotides, the CDR3 is TGCAGCGCCGGGACTAGCGGTTACGAGCAGTACTTC. It yields the protein CSAGTSGYEQYF.

The chain recombines TRBV30 with TRBJ2-3; 10 bases fit TRBD2. From germline, CDR1 is GTSNPN and CDR2 SVGIG (reference sequence). V was pared by 7 bases and J by 2 bases, with 3 bases of the junction left unmatched. CDR3 length: 13 residues. The CDR3 loop is CAFSGGLTDTQYF. The CDR3 nucleotides are TGTGCCTTTAGCGGGGGGCTCACAGATACGCAGTATTTT.

The chain links TRBV6-5 to TRBJ1-2; TRBD1 might be the D (5 bases). The CDR3 sequence is 14 residues long. The V end lost 6 bases, the J end lost 3 bases, and 14 bases lay between the germline ends. Germline V lookup: CDR1 MNHEY, CDR2 SVGAGI. CDR3 loop: CASRPLDSYYGYTF. CDR3 sequence (DNA): TGTGCCAGCAGGCCCCTCGACAGCTACTATGGCTACACCTTC.

V usage is TRBV5-5 and J usage is TRBJ2-2; maybe TRBD2 (5 bases). Germline CDR1 SGHKS, CDR2 YYEKEE (reference sequence). V lost 1 base and J 0 bases, leaving 10 bases between the germline ends. CDR3 length: 16 residues. The CDR3 region has the DNA TGTGCCAGCAGCTTGTTCGGGGATCCGAACACCGGGGAGCTGTTTTTT. Residues: CASSLFGDPNTGELFF.

The chain carries TRBV29-1 and TRBJ1-1; the D is unclear. CDR1 and CDR2 from the germline V gene are SQVTM and ANQGSEA. V was pared by 7 bases and J by 7 bases, with 10 bases between. This CDR3 has 10 residues. CDR3 loop: CSGYTGEAFF. The CDR3 coding sequence is TGCAGCGGGTATACCGGTGAAGCTTTCTTT.

The CDR3 DNA is TGCGCCAGCAGCCAATCGTTCGGGGGGGCCGGGGAGACCCAGTACTTC. This sequence encodes CASSQSFGGAGETQYF. J is TRBJ2-5 and V is TRBV4-3; the match to TRBD2 covers 8 bases. The CDR3 totals 16 residues. Germline CDR1 reads LGHNA; CDR2 reads YSLEER. Germline trimming cut 2 bases from V and 5 bases from J; bases unmatched to any gene: 10.

This clone has only a few counts. The chain is built from TRBV25-1 and TRBJ1-4; TRBD1 matches 8 bases. The CDR3 loop spans 14 amino acids. The germline V gene encodes CDR1 MGHDK and CDR2 SYGVNS. The trim removed 6 bases at V and 8 bases at J, leaving 8 bases unmatched. This CDR3 is CASSLGQVGEKLFF. CDR3 sequence (DNA): TGTGCCAGCAGCTTGGGACAGGTCGGAGAAAAACTGTTTTTT.

V is TRBV7-9 and J is TRBJ2-1; TRBD2 agrees at 11 bases. Germline V CDR1 and CDR2: SEHNR, FQNEAQ (reference sequence). CDR3 length: 19 residues. V lost 4 bases to trimming and J lost 0 bases; unmatched junction nucleotides: 11. CDR3 nucleotides: TGTGCCAGCAGCTCCCAGGGGACTAGCGGACCAAGCTCCTACAATGAGCAGTTCTTC. Amino acids: CASSSQGTSGPSSYNEQFF. The whole variable domain, filled in from reference TRBV7-9 and TRBJ2-1, reads DTGVSQNPRHKITKRGQNVTFRCDPISEHNRLYWYRQTLGQGPEFLTYFQNEAQLEKSRLLSDRFSAERPKGSFSTLEIQRTEQGDSAMYLCASSSQGTSGPSSYNEQFFGPGTRLTVL.

A remark on this clone: The sample holds other DNA sequences that translate to the same CDR3. The rearrangement links TRBV7-2 to TRBJ2-5; D is perhaps TRBD1 (6 bases). This CDR3 is built from 14 residues. The ends were cut back, 0 bases at V and 4 bases at J, with 9 bases in the middle. Germline V gene sequence: CDR1 SGHTA, CDR2 FQGNSA. CDR3 sequence (DNA): TGTGCCAGCAGCTTAGCAGGGGGTGGAGAGACCCAGTACTTC. This encodes CASSLAGGGETQYF.

The chain joins TRBV7-9 to TRBJ1-4, with a weak D call TRBD1 (5 bases). Germline-derived CDR1 and CDR2 are SEHNR and FQNEAQ (reference sequence). V gave up 5 bases and J gave up 4 bases, with 14 bases separating them. This CDR3 contains 15 residues. This CDR3 reads CASSPSGEDNEKLFF. CDR3 coding DNA: TGTGCCAGCAGCCCTTCGGGGGAGGATAATGAAAAACTGTTTTTT.

V gene TRBV5-1 combines with J gene TRBJ2-5; D might be TRBD2 (5 bases). Trimming stripped 0 bases from V and 4 bases from J, with 13 bases between. Germline V CDR1 and CDR2: SGHRS, YFSETQ. The CDR3 spans 15 residues. CDR3 nucleotide sequence: TGCGCCAGCAGCTTGGGACTACTAGGAGGAGAGACCCAGTACTTC. Its protein is CASSLGLLGGETQYF.

This clone is a singleton in its sample. The CDR3 nucleotides are TGTGCCCACGACCTGTTCCCCTCTTTTACAGGGAAGTTAGGTGGCTACACCTTC. It yields the protein CAHDLFPSFTGKLGGYTF. V usage is TRBV27 and J usage is TRBJ1-2; tentatively, D is TRBD1 (6 bases). The CDR3 totals 18 residues. The V end was cut by 11 bases, the J end by 7 bases, with 35 bases between. Germline values: CDR1 MNHEY, CDR2 SMNVEV (reference sequence).

V usage is TRBV2 and J usage is TRBJ1-4; a weak D match, TRBD1 (5 bases). The V gene lost 5 bases and the J gene lost 7 bases, with 17 bases spanning the gap. The CDR3 totals 15 residues. From germline, CDR1 is SNHLY and CDR2 FYNNEI. CDR3 loop: CASSLRGGGGEKLFF. CDR3 DNA sequence: TGTGCCAGCAGTTTAAGGGGTGGCGGGGGTGAAAAACTGTTTTTT.

V usage is TRBV11-2 and J usage is TRBJ2-3; unclear D gene. V lost 9 bases and J 0 bases, leaving 4 bases between the germline ends. Looked up from germline, CDR1 is SGHAT and CDR2 is FQNNGV. The CDR3 has 11 amino acids. DNA of the CDR3: TGTGCCAGTAGTAGCACAGATACGCAGTATTTT. Translation gives CASSSTDTQYF.

The V call is TRBV18, the J call TRBJ1-1; D gene ambiguous. Germline assignment: CDR1 KGHSH and CDR2 LQKENI. V lost 3 bases and J lost 1, with 15 bases in between. This CDR3 is built from 16 residues. In DNA form, the CDR3 reads TGTGCCAGCTCACCGACGGCCGGGCGGGCGAACACTGAAGCTTTCTTT. Translation: CASSPTAGRANTEAFF. Variable domain in full (rest from reference TRBV18 and TRBJ1-1): NAGVMQNPRHLVRRRGQEARLRCSPMKGHSHVYWYRQLPEEGLKFMVYLQKENIIDESGMPKERFSAEFPKEGPSILRIQQVVRGDSAAYFCASSPTAGRANTEAFFGQGTRLTVV.

This clone came up a few times. The rearrangement joins TRBV9 to TRBJ2-1; D is uncertain. CDR3 length: 14 amino acids. Germline lookup yields CDR1 SGDLS and CDR2 YYNGEE. V was clipped by 2 bases and J by 1 base, with 7 bases between them. For the CDR3, the DNA is TGTGCCAGCAGCGTGAAGGAGTCCTACAATGAGCAGTTCTTC. Translated: CASSVKESYNEQFF.

CDR3 nucleotides: TGTGCCAGTTCGCCGAACAGGGGGCAGGACTATGGCTACACCTTC. This translates into CASSPNRGQDYGYTF. The chain recombines TRBV18 with TRBJ1-2; TRBD1 agrees at 9 bases. Germline V gene lookup returns CDR1 KGHSH and CDR2 LQKENI. The CDR3 consists of 15 residues. Germline trimming cut 9 bases from V and 3 bases from J; bases unmatched to any gene: 11. The full variable domain, with the rest looked up from reference TRBV18 and TRBJ1-2, is NAGVMQNPRHLVRRRGQEARLRCSPMKGHSHVYWYRQLPEEGLKFMVYLQKENIIDESGMPKERFSAEFPKEGPSILRIQQVVRGDSAAYFCASSPNRGQDYGYTFGSGTRLTVV.

The gene calls are TRBV12-5 and TRBJ2-2, with 11 bases that match TRBD2. The CDR3 extends over 17 amino acids. Trimming cost V 0 bases and J 1 base; bases outside gene matches: 1. The germline CDR1 and CDR2 sequences are LGHNT and FRNRAP. CDR3 loop: CASGLVTSGRNTGELFF. DNA of the CDR3: TGTGCTAGTGGTTTGGTAACTAGCGGGAGGAACACCGGGGAGCTGTTTTTT.